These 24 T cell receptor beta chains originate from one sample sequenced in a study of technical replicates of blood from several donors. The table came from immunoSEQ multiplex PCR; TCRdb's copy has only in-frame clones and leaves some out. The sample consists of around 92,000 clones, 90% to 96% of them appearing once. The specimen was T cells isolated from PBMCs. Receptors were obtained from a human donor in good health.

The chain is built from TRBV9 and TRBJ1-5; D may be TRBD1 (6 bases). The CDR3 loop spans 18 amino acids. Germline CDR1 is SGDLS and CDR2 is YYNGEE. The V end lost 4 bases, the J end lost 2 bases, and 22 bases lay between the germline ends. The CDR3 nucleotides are TGTGCCAGCAGCATCCGAAGATACAGGGCGATGGGCAATCAGCCCCAGCATTTT. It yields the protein CASSIRRYRAMGNQPQHF.

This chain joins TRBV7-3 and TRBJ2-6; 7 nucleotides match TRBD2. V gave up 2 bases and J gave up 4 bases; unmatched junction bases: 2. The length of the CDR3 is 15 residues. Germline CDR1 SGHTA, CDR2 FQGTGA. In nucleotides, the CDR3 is TGTGCCAGCAGCTTATCAGCGGGGGGGGCCAACGTCCTGACTTTC. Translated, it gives CASSLSAGGANVLTF.

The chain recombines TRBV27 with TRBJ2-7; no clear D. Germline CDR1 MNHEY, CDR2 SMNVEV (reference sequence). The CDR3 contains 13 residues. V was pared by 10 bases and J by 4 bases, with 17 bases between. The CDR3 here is CANIERQNYEQYF. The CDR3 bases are TGTGCCAATATAGAGAGGCAGAATTACGAGCAGTACTTC.

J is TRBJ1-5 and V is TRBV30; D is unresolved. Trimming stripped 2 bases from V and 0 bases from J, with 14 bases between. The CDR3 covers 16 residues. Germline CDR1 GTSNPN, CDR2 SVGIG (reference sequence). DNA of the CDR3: TGTGCCTGGAGTTTGGGATCTAGCGTTAGCAATCAGCCCCAGCATTTT. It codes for CAWSLGSSVSNQPQHF. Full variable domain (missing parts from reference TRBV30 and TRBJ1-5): SQTIHQWPATLVQPVGSPLSLECTVEGTSNPNLYWYRQAAGRGLQLLFYSVGIGQISSEVPQNLSASRPQDRQFILSSKKLLLSDSGFYLCAWSLGSSVSNQPQHFGDGTRLSIL.

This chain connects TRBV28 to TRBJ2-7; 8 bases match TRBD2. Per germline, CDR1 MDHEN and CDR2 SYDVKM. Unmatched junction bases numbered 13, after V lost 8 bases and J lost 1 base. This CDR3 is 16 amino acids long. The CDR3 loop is CASAGAGTRESYEQYF. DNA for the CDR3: TGTGCCAGCGCGGGAGCCGGGACTAGGGAATCCTACGAGCAGTACTTC.

The CDR3: CASSPFVGGQDHFYEQYF. CDR3 DNA sequence: TGTGCCAGCAGCCCCTTCGTAGGGGGCCAGGACCATTTCTACGAGCAGTACTTC. V usage is TRBV7-8 and J usage is TRBJ2-7; TRBD1 agrees at 7 bases. The CDR3 consists of 18 residues. Germline lookup yields CDR1 SGHVS and CDR2 FQNEAQ. The V gene end was trimmed by 5 bases and the J gene end by 3 bases; junction bases not matched to a gene: 19.

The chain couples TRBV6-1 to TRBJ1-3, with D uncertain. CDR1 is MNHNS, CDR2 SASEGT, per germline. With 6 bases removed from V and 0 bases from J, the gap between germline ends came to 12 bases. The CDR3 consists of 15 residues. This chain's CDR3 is CASSADTRSGNTIYF. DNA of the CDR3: TGTGCCAGCAGCGCTGACACCCGCTCTGGAAACACCATATATTTT.

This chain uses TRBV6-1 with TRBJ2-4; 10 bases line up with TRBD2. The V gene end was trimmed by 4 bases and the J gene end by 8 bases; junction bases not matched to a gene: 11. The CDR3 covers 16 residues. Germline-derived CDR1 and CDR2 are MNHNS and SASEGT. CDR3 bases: TGTGCCAGCAGTGCGACAAGCGGGAGGGCCTGGGACATTCAGTACTTC. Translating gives CASSATSGRAWDIQYF.

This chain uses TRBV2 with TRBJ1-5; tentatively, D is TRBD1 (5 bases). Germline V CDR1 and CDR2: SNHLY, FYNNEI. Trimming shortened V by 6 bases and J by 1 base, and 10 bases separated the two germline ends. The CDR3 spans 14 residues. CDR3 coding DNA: TGTGCCAGCAGGTCCTCAGGGAGCAATCAGCCCCAGCATTTT. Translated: CASRSSGSNQPQHF.

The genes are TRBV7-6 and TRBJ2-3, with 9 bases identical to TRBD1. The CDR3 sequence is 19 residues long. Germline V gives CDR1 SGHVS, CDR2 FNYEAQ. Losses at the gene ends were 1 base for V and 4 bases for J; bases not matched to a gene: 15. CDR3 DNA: TGTGCCAGCAGCTTAGTGTTGTGGCTCGGCGACAGGGGGGCAGATACGCAGTATTTT. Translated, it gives CASSLVLWLGDRGADTQYF.

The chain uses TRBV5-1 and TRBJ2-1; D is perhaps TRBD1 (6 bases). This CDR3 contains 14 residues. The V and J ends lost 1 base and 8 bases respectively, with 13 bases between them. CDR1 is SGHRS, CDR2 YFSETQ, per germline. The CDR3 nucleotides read TGCGCCAGCAGCTTGATTAGGGGGAGCGATGAGCAGTTCTTC. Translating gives CASSLIRGSDEQFF.

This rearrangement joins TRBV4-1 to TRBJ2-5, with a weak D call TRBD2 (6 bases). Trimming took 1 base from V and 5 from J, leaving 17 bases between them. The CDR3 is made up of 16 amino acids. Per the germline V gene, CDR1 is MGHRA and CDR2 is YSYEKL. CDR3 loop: CASSQVGGGGRETQYF. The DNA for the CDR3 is TGCGCCAGCAGCCAAGTGGGGGGTGGAGGTCGGGAGACCCAGTACTTC.

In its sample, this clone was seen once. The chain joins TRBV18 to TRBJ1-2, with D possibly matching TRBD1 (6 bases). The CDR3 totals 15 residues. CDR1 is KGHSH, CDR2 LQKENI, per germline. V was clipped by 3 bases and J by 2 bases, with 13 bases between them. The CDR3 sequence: CASSPSGALNYGYTF. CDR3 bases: TGTGCCAGCTCACCCTCAGGGGCTTTAAACTATGGCTACACCTTC.

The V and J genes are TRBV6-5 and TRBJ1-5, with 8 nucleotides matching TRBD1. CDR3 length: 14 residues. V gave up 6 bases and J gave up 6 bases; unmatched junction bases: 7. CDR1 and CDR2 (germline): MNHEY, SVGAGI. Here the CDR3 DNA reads TGTGCCAGCAGGGCAGGAACAGGGGGTCAGCCCCAGCATTTT. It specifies CASRAGTGGQPQHF.

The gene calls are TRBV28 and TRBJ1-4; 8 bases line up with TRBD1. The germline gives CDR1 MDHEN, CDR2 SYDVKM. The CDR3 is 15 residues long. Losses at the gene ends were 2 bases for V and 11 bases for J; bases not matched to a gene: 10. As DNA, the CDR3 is TGTGCCAGCAGTTTAACTTGGCAGGGGGCCTCGAAACTGTTTTTT. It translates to CASSLTWQGASKLFF.

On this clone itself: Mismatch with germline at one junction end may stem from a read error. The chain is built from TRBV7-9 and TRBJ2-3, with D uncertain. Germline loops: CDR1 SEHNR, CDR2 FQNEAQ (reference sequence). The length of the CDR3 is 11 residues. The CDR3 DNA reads TGTGCCAGCAGCTTAACCGAAGTCGAGGATTTT. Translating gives CASSLTEVEDF. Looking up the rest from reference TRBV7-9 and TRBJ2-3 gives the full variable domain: DTGVSQNPRHKITKRGQNVTFRCDPISEHNRLYWYRQTLGQGPEFLTYFQNEAQLEKSRLLSDRFSAERPKGSFSTLEIQRTEQGDSAMYLCASSLTEVEDFGPGTRLTVL.

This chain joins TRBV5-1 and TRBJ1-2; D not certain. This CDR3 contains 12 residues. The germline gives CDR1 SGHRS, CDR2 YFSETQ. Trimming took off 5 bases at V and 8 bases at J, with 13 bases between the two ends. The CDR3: CASRGGIDGYTF. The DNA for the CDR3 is TGCGCCAGCAGGGGAGGGATAGACGGCTACACCTTC.

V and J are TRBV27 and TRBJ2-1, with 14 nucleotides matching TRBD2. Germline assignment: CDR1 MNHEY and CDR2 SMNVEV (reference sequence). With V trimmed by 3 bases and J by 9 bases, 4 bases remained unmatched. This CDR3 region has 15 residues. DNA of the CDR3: TGTGCCAGCAGTTTTTCTGGGACTAGCGGGAGTGAGCAGTTCTTC. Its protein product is CASSFSGTSGSEQFF.

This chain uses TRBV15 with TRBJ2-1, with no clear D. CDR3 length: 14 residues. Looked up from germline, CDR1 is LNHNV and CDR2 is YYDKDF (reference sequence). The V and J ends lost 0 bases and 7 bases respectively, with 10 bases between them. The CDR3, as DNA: TGTGCCACCAGCAGAGATCGGCGGCCTAATGAGCAGTTCTTC. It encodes CATSRDRRPNEQFF.

DNA of the CDR3: TGTGCCAGTACCCAATCAGGGAGCACAGATACGCAGTATTTT. It codes for CASTQSGSTDTQYF. The rearrangement joins TRBV19 to TRBJ2-3; D possibly corresponds to TRBD1 (5 bases). The germline V gene has CDR1 LNHDA and CDR2 SQIVND (reference sequence). The CDR3 extends over 14 amino acids. The V end was cut by 7 bases, the J end by 0 bases, with 11 bases between.

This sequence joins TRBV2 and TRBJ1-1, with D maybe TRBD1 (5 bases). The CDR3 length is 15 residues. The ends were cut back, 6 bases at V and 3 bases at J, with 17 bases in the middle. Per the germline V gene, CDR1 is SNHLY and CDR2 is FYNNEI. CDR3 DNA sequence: TGTGCCAGCAGCGTGACGGCGGGAGGGGACACTGAAGCTTTCTTT. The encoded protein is CASSVTAGGDTEAFF.

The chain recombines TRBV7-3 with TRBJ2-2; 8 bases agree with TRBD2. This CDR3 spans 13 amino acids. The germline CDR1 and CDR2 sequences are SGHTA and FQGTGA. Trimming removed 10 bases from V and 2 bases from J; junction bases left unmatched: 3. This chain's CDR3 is CATAGVNTGELFF. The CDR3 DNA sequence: TGTGCCACAGCGGGGGTCAACACCGGGGAGCTGTTTTTT.

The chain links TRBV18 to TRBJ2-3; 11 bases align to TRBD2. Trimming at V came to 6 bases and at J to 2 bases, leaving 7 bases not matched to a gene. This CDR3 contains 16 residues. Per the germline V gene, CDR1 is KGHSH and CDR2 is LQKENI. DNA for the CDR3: TGTGCCAGCTCCCGCATAGCGGGAGGGTCCACAGATACGCAGTATTTT. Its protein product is CASSRIAGGSTDTQYF.

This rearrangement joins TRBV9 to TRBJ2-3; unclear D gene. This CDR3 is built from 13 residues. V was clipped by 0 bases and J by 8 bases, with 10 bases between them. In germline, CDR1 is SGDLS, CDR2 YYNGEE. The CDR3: CASSVGPTSTQYF. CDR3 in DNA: TGTGCCAGCAGCGTAGGACCGACTTCTACGCAGTATTTT.